The rows below give T cell receptor beta chains drawn from one sample of a study of CD8 T cells in ankylosing spondylitis. TCRdb passed the 5' RACE reads through MiXCR, listing each CDR3 protein once. The sample holds some 240,000 distinct CDR3 sequences, 20% to 30% seen once. Sequenced sample: blood, either unsorted or a sorted T cell fraction (not recorded which). The receptors come from a male donor with ankylosing spondylitis or in good health (not recorded which). Both conserved end residues are part of each CDR3. D genes are given only for firm matches. Some rows have no size entry. The others give once, few or many, or a class for an expanded clone.

>-|TRBJ1-1|few|TRBV12-3/TRBV12-4
CASRTGGVGEAFF
TGTGCCAGCAGGACGGGGGGCGTCGGTGAAGCTTTCTTT
>-|TRBJ2-7|many|TRBV29-1
CSVEGINYEQYF
TGCAGCGTTGAAGGGATAAACTACGAGCAGTACTTC
>TRBD2|TRBJ2-1|-|TRBV15
CATSRPGGTYNEQFF
TGTGCCACCAGCAGACCGGGGGGGACCTACAATGAGCAGTTCTTC
>-|TRBJ2-7|-|TRBV6-6
CASRAWELEYF
TGTGCCAGCCGGGCCTGGGAACTAGAGTACTTC
>-|TRBJ2-5|few|TRBV12-3/TRBV12-4
CASSWPGLKVGTQYF
TGTGCCAGCAGTTGGCCGGGTCTTAAGGTGGGGACCCAGTACTTC
>TRBD2|TRBJ2-1|few|TRBV7-2
CASSPGLARRHEQFF
TGTGCCAGCAGCCCTGGACTAGCTAGGCGCCATGAGCAGTTCTTC
>-|TRBJ2-4|-|TRBV20-1
CSARDRIAKNIQYF
TGCAGTGCTAGAGATCGAATAGCCAAAAACATTCAGTACTTC
>-|TRBJ2-7|many|TRBV20-1
CSAFQSATYEQYF
TGCAGTGCCTTCCAGTCCGCCACCTACGAGCAGTACTTC
>TRBD1|TRBJ2-7|-|TRBV20-1
CSARDPGQGYEQYF
TGCAGTGCTAGAGACCCAGGACAGGGCTACGAGCAGTACTTC
>-|TRBJ1-5|-|TRBV2
CASRRQAANQPQHF
TGTGCCAGCAGACGACAGGCAGCGAATCAGCCCCAGCATTTT
>-|TRBJ2-7|many|TRBV20-1
CSARGDTLSYEQYF
TGCAGTGCTAGAGGAGACACCCTTTCCTACGAGCAGTACTTC
>TRBD1|TRBJ2-3|few|TRBV20-1
CSAKQGSSTDTQYF
TGCAGTGCTAAACAGGGGAGTAGCACAGATACGCAGTATTTT
>-|TRBJ2-7|many|TRBV12-3/TRBV12-4
CASSLATATYEQYF
TGTGCCAGCAGTTTAGCGACTGCTACCTACGAGCAGTACTTC
>TRBD1|TRBJ1-5|few|TRBV6-1
CASSRQGGDQPQHF
TGTGCCAGCAGTAGACAGGGGGGTGATCAGCCCCAGCATTTT
>-|TRBJ2-6|few|TRBV10-3
CAIRTGTGANVLTF
TGTGCCATCAGGACAGGTACTGGGGCCAACGTCCTGACTTTC
>-|TRBJ2-2|many|TRBV20-1
CSALLESHSGELFF
TGCAGTGCCTTACTAGAATCCCATTCCGGGGAGCTGTTTTTT
>-|TRBJ2-6|many|TRBV12-3/TRBV12-4
CASSSFGGANVLTF
TGTGCCAGCAGCTCCTTTGGTGGGGCCAACGTCCTGACTTTC
>TRBD2|TRBJ2-5|many|TRBV3-1
CASSQDDGGGRTQYF
TGTGCCAGCAGCCAAGATGACGGGGGGGGCCGGACCCAGTACTTC
>-|TRBJ1-6|few|TRBV20-1
CSVTPGANSPLHF
TGCAGTGTTACGCCCGGGGCGAATTCACCCCTCCACTTT
>-|TRBJ2-4|many|TRBV20-1
CSGKTGLWPSIQYF
TGCAGTGGAAAGACGGGCCTATGGCCGAGCATTCAGTACTTC
>-|TRBJ1-1|-|TRBV29-1
CSVSPSASQAFF
TGCAGCGTTTCCCCGAGCGCAAGTCAAGCTTTCTTT
>TRBD1|TRBJ2-5|-|TRBV7-8
CASSLSGQGKETQYF
TGTGCCAGCAGCTTAAGCGGACAGGGAAAAGAGACCCAGTACTTC